Below are 17 T cell receptor beta chains sequenced from a single sample in a study of blood T cell repertoires in COVID-19. Here immunoSEQ multiplex PCR was the method, and the copy in TCRdb shows in-frame clones only, minus some. The table shows about 220,000 clones, with around four fifths occurring only once. Sequences were obtained from peripheral blood. The receptors stem from a woman aged 70-85 years with COVID-19, enrolled during active disease.

The J gene is TRBJ2-7, the V gene TRBV14; 11 positions agree with TRBD2. The germline V gene encodes CDR1 SGHDN and CDR2 FVKESK. V lost 0 bases and J lost 3; bases outside the gene matches: 4. The CDR3 totals 16 residues. CDR3 nucleotide sequence: TGTGCCAGCAGCCAAGAGCTAGGACTAGCGGGCTACGAGCAGTACTTC. Protein product: CASSQELGLAGYEQYF.

V gene TRBV7-3 combines with J gene TRBJ2-1; D is perhaps TRBD2 (6 bases). The germline V gene encodes CDR1 SGHTA and CDR2 FQGTGA. The CDR3 is made up of 14 amino acids. Trimming left V 3 bases short and J 1 base short, with 7 bases between. The CDR3 reads CASSLRGSYNEQFF. The CDR3 DNA is TGTGCCAGCAGCTTGCGGGGATCCTACAATGAGCAGTTCTTC.

The J gene is TRBJ1-3, the V gene TRBV5-1, with D possibly TRBD1 on 5 matching bases. Trimming left V 0 bases short and J 2 bases short, with 12 bases between. The germline CDR1 and CDR2 sequences are SGHRS and YFSETQ. CDR3 size: 16 residues. CDR3 sequence: CASSLEAGMTGNTIYF. The CDR3 DNA is TGCGCCAGCAGCTTGGAGGCAGGGATGACTGGAAACACCATATATTTT.

This clone was recorded a few times. This chain links TRBV2 with TRBJ2-7; D gene unclear. The CDR3 sequence is 14 residues long. Germline V CDR1 and CDR2: SNHLY, FYNNEI. With 6 bases removed from V and 3 bases from J, the gap between germline ends came to 15 bases. The CDR3 coding sequence is TGTGCCAGCAGGGGTACGGAGAGAGACTACGAGCAGTACTTC. It specifies CASRGTERDYEQYF.

The V gene is TRBV30, the J gene TRBJ2-1; TRBD1 might be the D (5 bases). V lost 5 bases and J lost 5, with 13 bases in between. The CDR3 sequence is 13 residues long. Per germline, CDR1 GTSNPN and CDR2 SVGIG (reference sequence). The CDR3 region is CAWDTRENNEQFF. In DNA form, the CDR3 reads TGTGCCTGGGACACCAGGGAAAACAATGAGCAGTTCTTC.

CDR3: CASSLGPGLAAWEQYF. DNA for the CDR3: TGCGCCAGCAGCTTGGGGCCGGGACTAGCAGCTTGGGAGCAGTACTTC. The V and J genes are TRBV5-1 and TRBJ2-7, with 9 bases identical to TRBD2. Germline lookup yields CDR1 SGHRS and CDR2 YFSETQ. This CDR3 is built from 16 residues. With V trimmed by 0 bases and J by 7 bases, 11 bases remained unmatched.

This clone has only one observation. V gene TRBV4-1 combines with J gene TRBJ2-3; 9 positions match TRBD1. V was pared by 5 bases and J by 3 bases, with 6 bases of the junction left unmatched. The V gene's germline CDR1 is MGHRA and CDR2 YSYEKL. The CDR3 spans 15 residues. The CDR3 DNA reads TGCGCCAGCAGCTTACGACAGGGGGGAACAGATACGCAGTATTTT. This gives the protein CASSLRQGGTDTQYF.

The chain combines TRBV28 with TRBJ1-2, with unresolved D. The CDR3 runs 12 residues. Germline V gives CDR1 MDHEN, CDR2 SYDVKM. V was pared by 6 bases and J by 2 bases, with 7 bases between. CDR3 amino acids: CASSPLNYGYTF. CDR3 sequence (DNA): TGTGCCAGCAGCCCCCTCAACTATGGCTACACCTTC.

The chain combines TRBV6-6 with TRBJ1-1; D may be TRBD1 (5 bases). CDR1 MNHNY and CDR2 SVGAGI come from the germline V gene (reference sequence). The CDR3 is 16 amino acids. Trimming stripped 10 bases from V and 1 base from J, with 22 bases between. For the CDR3, the DNA is TGTGCCACCAACAAGGGGATCCCGCAATCGAACACTGAAGCTTTCTTT. As protein: CATNKGIPQSNTEAFF.

This clone has just one count. This rearrangement joins TRBV7-6 to TRBJ2-7; 14 positions match TRBD2. V gave up 3 bases and J gave up 5 bases; unmatched junction bases: 3. In germline, CDR1 is SGHVS, CDR2 FNYEAQ. This CDR3 is built from 15 residues. CDR3 protein: CASSLGLAGEDEQYF. The CDR3 DNA reads as TGTGCCAGCAGCTTGGGACTAGCGGGAGAGGACGAGCAGTACTTC.

The V call is TRBV18, the J call TRBJ2-5, with 8 bases fitting TRBD1. This CDR3 spans 18 amino acids. With V trimmed by 2 bases and J by 5 bases, 16 bases remained unmatched. Germline V gene lookup returns CDR1 KGHSH and CDR2 LQKENI. The CDR3 loop reads CASSPFRGVTGAGETQYF. For the CDR3, the DNA is TGTGCCAGCTCACCATTTAGGGGCGTGACAGGGGCCGGGGAGACCCAGTACTTC.

V is TRBV5-1 and J is TRBJ2-1, with D unresolved. The germline V and J ends were trimmed by 7 bases and 5 bases, with 16 bases remaining between them. The CDR3 contains 14 residues. Germline assignment: CDR1 SGHRS and CDR2 YFSETQ. The CDR3 reads CASAEGGLNNEQFF. Written as DNA, the CDR3 is TGCGCCAGCGCGGAAGGCGGCCTAAACAATGAGCAGTTCTTC.

The chain links TRBV30 to TRBJ2-2, with 9 bases identical to TRBD2. Trimming removed 8 bases from V and 3 bases from J; junction bases left unmatched: 10. Germline V CDR1 and CDR2: GTSNPN, SVGIG (reference sequence). The CDR3 runs to 15 residues. The CDR3 DNA reads TGTGCCCAACGATTTAGCGGGAGTGACACCGGGGAGCTGTTTTTT. Amino acids: CAQRFSGSDTGELFF.

The V gene is TRBV18, the J gene TRBJ1-5, with 7 bases fitting TRBD1. The CDR3 sequence is 15 residues long. V lost 5 bases to trimming and J lost 1 base; unmatched junction nucleotides: 5. CDR1 is KGHSH, CDR2 LQKENI, per germline. CDR3 nucleotides: TGTGCCAGCTCAAAGGGGGCAGCGAGCAATCAGCCCCAGCATTTT. It yields the protein CASSKGAASNQPQHF. Together with reference TRBV18 and TRBJ1-5, the CDR3 gives the full variable domain: NAGVMQNPRHLVRRRGQEARLRCSPMKGHSHVYWYRQLPEEGLKFMVYLQKENIIDESGMPKERFSAEFPKEGPSILRIQQVVRGDSAAYFCASSKGAASNQPQHFGDGTRLSIL.

The chain combines TRBV10-3 with TRBJ2-3; 7 nucleotides match TRBD2. The CDR3 length is 14 residues. The germline V gene has CDR1 ENHRY and CDR2 SYGVKD. V trimming: 4 bases; J trimming: 4 bases; junction bases outside the gene matches: 5. The DNA of the CDR3 is TGTGCCATCAGTGCCGGAGGGAGGGCAGATACGCAGTATTTT. This gives the protein CAISAGGRADTQYF.

This chain links TRBV11-3 with TRBJ2-1, with a weak D call TRBD2 (6 bases). V gave up 5 bases and J gave up 11 bases, with 13 bases separating them. CDR3 length equals 12 residues. The germline V gene has CDR1 SGHNT and CDR2 YENEEA. In nucleotides, the CDR3 is TGTGCCAGCAGCCGGAGGGAAAGTCAGCAGTTCTTC. This encodes CASSRRESQQFF.

This chain uses TRBV27 with TRBJ2-7; 11 bases agree with TRBD1. The germline V gene has CDR1 MNHEY and CDR2 SMNVEV (reference sequence). CDR3 length: 15 amino acids. V dropped 5 bases and J dropped 3; count of bases not matched to a gene: 6. CDR3 nucleotide sequence: TGTGCCAGCAGTGCGGGACAGGGGGTTGGCTACGAGCAGTACTTC. Its protein product is CASSAGQGVGYEQYF.